This TCR beta chain was retrieved from a study of shared clonotypes between healthy human individuals. With regard to this clone: Other DNA variants within this sample encode the same CDR3.

Each donor was a Caucasian adult residing in Nashville, Tennessee. The assay was run at deep level. Clones were sequenced by immunoSEQ multiplex PCR, and TCRdb holds only the in-frame ones, with some missing. The table includes 1,400,000 or so clones, just under 99% detected once. The specimen sequenced was naive CD4+ T cells sorted from blood. Specified subset: CD45RA+ positively selected. The receptor was derived from a man aged 30-40 years in good health.

The CDR3 region is CASSYGGEQFF. In DNA form, the CDR3 reads TGTGCCAGCAGCTACGGGGGTGAGCAGTTCTTC. This chain links TRBV6-5 with TRBJ2-1; a weak D match, TRBD2 (6 bases). CDR1 is MNHEY and CDR2 is SVGAGI in the germline V gene. The CDR3 extends over 11 amino acids. Deletions cut 6 bases from V and 9 bases from J, with 9 bases between.